The next 30 T cell receptor beta chains were all read from a single sample in a study of control samples from healthy donors and cancer patients. TCRdb's copy holds only in-frame clones and misses some; the assay was immunoSEQ multiplex PCR. The profile shows fewer than 200,000 clones, 85% to 95% of them singletons. The sequenced sample was blood. Receptor source: a man aged 18 to 29 in good health.

This chain links TRBV7-9 with TRBJ1-2; D remains ambiguous. Trimming pared 5 bases from V and 4 bases from J, leaving 8 bases between. Germline assignment: CDR1 SEHNR and CDR2 FQNEAQ (reference sequence). The length of the CDR3 is 12 residues. The CDR3 loop reads CASSPSSYGYTF. In DNA, the CDR3 is TGTGCCAGCAGCCCCTCATCCTATGGCTACACCTTC.

The chain has TRBV10-3 and TRBJ2-1; 9 bases align to TRBD1. Per the germline V gene, CDR1 is ENHRY and CDR2 is SYGVKD. The V gene end was trimmed by 6 bases and the J gene end by 8 bases; junction bases not matched to a gene: 8. CDR3 length: 14 amino acids. The CDR3 DNA sequence: TGTGCCATCAGCTTCACAGGGGGCGAAGATGAGCAGTTCTTC. It yields the protein CAISFTGGEDEQFF.

This chain uses TRBV3-1 (or the pseudogene TRBV3-2) with TRBJ2-7, with D tentatively TRBD1 or TRBD2 (5 bases each). Germline loops: CDR1 LGHDT, CDR2 YNNKEL (reference sequence). The CDR3 contains 13 residues. Trimming cost V 4 bases and J 4 bases, with 11 bases left between them. The CDR3 protein is CASSRDGKYEQYF. CDR3 nucleotides: TGTGCCAGCAGCCGGGACGGAAAGTACGAGCAGTACTTC.

V usage is TRBV29-1 and J usage is TRBJ2-1; possible D gene TRBD1, 5 bases. The ends were cut back, 5 bases at V and 2 bases at J, with 7 bases in the middle. The CDR3 contains 12 residues. Germline loops: CDR1 SQVTM, CDR2 ANQGSEA. This CDR3 reads CSVSTAYNEQFF. The CDR3 nucleotides are TGCAGCGTTTCGACAGCCTACAATGAGCAGTTCTTC.

The chain is built from TRBV29-1 and TRBJ2-3, with 11 nucleotides matching TRBD2. This CDR3 is built from 15 residues. The J segment lost 3 bases and the V segment lost 2 bases, leaving 4 bases of the junction unmatched. CDR1 SQVTM and CDR2 ANQGSEA come from the germline V gene. The CDR3, as DNA: TGCAGCGTTGAAATGATAGCGGGGGGGACAGATACGCAGTATTTT. Its translation is CSVEMIAGGTDTQYF.

The chain employs TRBV11-2 and TRBJ2-1; maybe TRBD1 (5 bases). CDR1 SGHAT and CDR2 FQNNGV come from the germline V gene. Trimming stripped 3 bases from V and 5 bases from J, with 14 bases between. The CDR3 is 15 amino acids. The DNA of the CDR3 is TGTGCCAGCAGCTTCGGTTTAGGGGTTAACAATGAGCAGTTCTTC. It specifies CASSFGLGVNNEQFF.

The rearrangement uses TRBV27 and TRBJ1-6; TRBD1 might be the D (6 bases). CDR3 size: 13 residues. The V gene lost 7 bases and the J gene lost 9 bases, with 13 bases spanning the gap. Germline V gives CDR1 MNHEY, CDR2 SMNVEV (reference sequence). CDR3 protein: CASKGGAFSPLHF. Written as DNA, the CDR3 is TGTGCCAGCAAGGGGGGCGCATTTTCACCCCTCCACTTT.

This clone was detected only a few times. This chain links TRBV28 with TRBJ2-7, with D perhaps being TRBD1 or TRBD2 (5 bases each). The V end was cut by 2 bases, the J end by 2 bases, with 10 bases between. In germline, CDR1 is MDHEN, CDR2 SYDVKM. There are 14 residues in the CDR3. CDR3 sequence: CASSLPREPYEQYF. Written as DNA, the CDR3 is TGTGCCAGCAGTTTACCCAGGGAGCCCTACGAGCAGTACTTC.

J is TRBJ1-2 and V is TRBV7-3; TRBD1 might be the D (6 bases). The CDR3 sequence is 15 residues long. V lost 5 bases and J lost 6, with 19 bases in between. The germline V gene encodes CDR1 SGHTA and CDR2 FQGTGA. The CDR3 is CASSLRQDGFNGYTF. The DNA for the CDR3 is TGTGCCAGCAGCCTTCGACAGGATGGCTTCAATGGCTACACCTTC. Complete variable domain (other parts from reference TRBV7-3 and TRBJ1-2): GAGVSQTPSNKVTEKGKYVELRCDPISGHTALYWYRQSLGQGPEFLIYFQGTGAADDSGLPNDRFFAVRPEGSVSTLKIQRTERGDSAVYLCASSLRQDGFNGYTFGSGTRLTVV.

J is TRBJ2-7 and V is TRBV30; 11 bases map to TRBD1. CDR1 is GTSNPN, CDR2 SVGIG, per germline (reference sequence). The CDR3 consists of 14 residues. V dropped 4 bases and J dropped 7; count of bases not matched to a gene: 9. The CDR3 reads CAWNPGTGGKEQYF. The CDR3 nucleotides read TGTGCCTGGAACCCCGGGACAGGGGGTAAAGAGCAGTACTTC.

The V gene is TRBV10-3, the J gene TRBJ1-4; 9 bases are shared with TRBD1. Germline V gene lookup returns CDR1 ENHRY and CDR2 SYGVKD. The ends lost 7 bases at V and 8 bases at J; junction bases unmatched: 8. This CDR3 contains 14 residues. This CDR3 is CAIKPGTGNEKLFF. CDR3 nucleotide sequence: TGTGCCATCAAACCCGGGACAGGGAACGAAAAACTGTTTTTT.

The rearrangement links TRBV6-5 to TRBJ2-7; D not resolved. V was clipped by 5 bases and J by 0 bases, with 11 bases between them. CDR1 MNHEY and CDR2 SVGAGI come from the germline V gene. CDR3 length: 14 residues. CDR3 DNA sequence: TGTGCCAGCAGTAGAGCAGGCCCCTCCTACGAGCAGTACTTC. This codes for CASSRAGPSYEQYF.

The V and J genes are TRBV19 and TRBJ1-5; 7 nucleotides match TRBD1. This CDR3 is built from 14 residues. The germline CDR1 and CDR2 sequences are LNHDA and SQIVND (reference sequence). V lost 3 bases to trimming and J lost 7 bases; unmatched junction nucleotides: 6. The CDR3 region has the DNA TGTGCCAGTAGTATCACAGGGGCATACCAGCCCCAGCATTTT. This sequence encodes CASSITGAYQPQHF.

The V and J genes are TRBV4-1 and TRBJ2-7; no clear D. Trimming left V 1 base short and J 6 bases short, with 10 bases between. The CDR3 is made up of 13 amino acids. Germline V CDR1 and CDR2: MGHRA, YSYEKL. Written as DNA, the CDR3 is TGCGCCAGCAGCCAAGTGAGTATCCTCGAGCAGTACTTC. Protein sequence: CASSQVSILEQYF.

Written as DNA, the CDR3 is TGTGCCACCAGTGACAATACCGGGACAGCTGGATACAATGAGCAGTTCTTC. Its translation: CATSDNTGTAGYNEQFF. The V and J genes are TRBV24-1 and TRBJ2-1; 7 nucleotides agree with TRBD1. V shed 4 bases and J 4 bases; nucleotides not matched to a gene: 12. Germline CDR1 and CDR2: KGHDR and SFDVKD. This CDR3 region has 17 residues.

The J gene is TRBJ1-1, the V gene TRBV6-5, with D possibly matching TRBD1 (5 bases). The CDR3 runs 14 residues. The V and J ends lost 5 bases and 5 bases respectively, with 15 bases between them. Germline assignment: CDR1 MNHEY and CDR2 SVGAGI. The CDR3 nucleotides read TGTGCCAGCAGTAGTATCAGTGAGGGGACTGAAGCTTTCTTT. Its translation: CASSSISEGTEAFF.

This clone was observed a handful of times. V is TRBV18 and J is TRBJ1-6, with D possibly matching TRBD1 (6 bases). Germline lookup yields CDR1 KGHSH and CDR2 LQKENI. Trimming pared 0 bases from V and 4 bases from J, leaving 10 bases between. The CDR3 runs 16 residues. The CDR3 region has the DNA TGTGCCAGCTCACCACCGGGGGCATTGTATAATTCACCCCTCCACTTT. It codes for CASSPPGALYNSPLHF.

J is TRBJ1-5 and V is TRBV24-1, with D possibly TRBD1 on 5 matching bases. The CDR3 runs 19 residues. V lost 7 bases, J lost 6 bases, and 30 bases lay in between. Germline V lookup: CDR1 KGHDR, CDR2 SFDVKD. This CDR3 reads CATRGKTGLGFLCSQPQHF. Written as DNA, the CDR3 is TGTGCCACCAGGGGCAAAACGGGACTAGGTTTCCTATGTTCTCAGCCCCAGCATTTT.

J is TRBJ1-5 and V is TRBV6-5; D unresolved. Germline V CDR1 and CDR2: MNHEY, SVGAGI. The CDR3 covers 13 residues. V was shortened by 8 bases and J by 5 bases, with 13 bases between the two germline ends. The CDR3, as DNA: TGTGCCAGCGGCCCTCAGAGAGATCAGCCCCAGCATTTT. This sequence encodes CASGPQRDQPQHF.

The chain recombines TRBV5-4 with TRBJ2-1; TRBD2 aligns across 12 bases. Unmatched junction bases numbered 2, after V lost 4 bases and J lost 0 bases. Germline V gene lookup returns CDR1 SGHNT and CDR2 YYREEE (reference sequence). The CDR3 consists of 16 residues. The CDR3 is CASSGLAGTSYNEQFF. CDR3 bases: TGTGCCAGCAGCGGACTAGCGGGGACCTCCTACAATGAGCAGTTCTTC.

V usage is TRBV12-5 and J usage is TRBJ2-3; TRBD2 might be the D (6 bases). V was clipped by 5 bases and J by 9 bases, with 18 bases between them. From germline, CDR1 is LGHNT and CDR2 FRNRAP. CDR3 length: 14 amino acids. CDR3 bases: TGTGCTAGTGGTACGGGGACTTCCCCTGGAACGCAGTATTTT. It translates to CASGTGTSPGTQYF.

The chain is built from TRBV7-2 and TRBJ2-2; D might be TRBD1 or TRBD2, each matching 6 bases. Trimming cost V 0 bases and J 5 bases, with 10 bases left between them. The germline CDR1 and CDR2 sequences are SGHTA and FQGNSA. The CDR3 covers 15 residues. CDR3 region: CASSLAQGRTGELFF. CDR3 nucleotides: TGTGCCAGCAGCTTAGCTCAGGGGAGGACCGGGGAGCTGTTTTTT.

This clone was seen only a few times. The chain uses TRBV5-4 and TRBJ1-1, with D maybe TRBD1 (6 bases). The CDR3 extends over 14 amino acids. From germline, CDR1 is SGHNT and CDR2 YYREEE (reference sequence). V dropped 3 bases and J dropped 5 bases, with 14 bases sitting between them. The CDR3 is CASSSSRGQTEAFF. DNA of the CDR3: TGTGCCAGCAGCTCGTCGAGGGGACAAACTGAAGCTTTCTTT.

The chain joins TRBV19 to TRBJ1-1; D is unresolved. Trimming cost V 5 bases and J 5 bases, with 18 bases left between them. This CDR3 contains 15 residues. Germline V gives CDR1 LNHDA, CDR2 SQIVND (reference sequence). CDR3 coding DNA: TGTGCCAGTAGTCCTCAACTTGTGATTGGGACTGAAGCTTTCTTT. This encodes CASSPQLVIGTEAFF. The full variable domain, its missing parts supplied by reference TRBV19 and TRBJ1-1, is DGGITQSPKYLFRKEGQNVTLSCEQNLNHDAMYWYRQDPGQGLRLIYYSQIVNDFQKGDIAEGYSVSREKKESFPLTVTSAQKNPTAFYLCASSPQLVIGTEAFFGQGTRLTVV.

This chain joins TRBV19 and TRBJ2-2, with TRBD2 identical over 16 bases. CDR1 and CDR2 from the germline V gene are LNHDA and SQIVND (reference sequence). V lost 6 bases and J lost 0; bases outside the gene matches: 10. The CDR3 consists of 20 residues. CDR3 nucleotide sequence: TGTGCCAGTAGGGCTCCGGGACTAGCGGGGGGGCGACCGAACACCGGGGAGCTGTTTTTT. This translates into CASRAPGLAGGRPNTGELFF.

The CDR3 DNA reads TGTGCCACGTCGATCGTCTATGGAAACACCATATATTTT. It translates to CATSIVYGNTIYF. The chain recombines TRBV12-3 or TRBV12-4 with TRBJ1-3; D is unclear. Trimming pared 10 bases from V and 3 bases from J, leaving 13 bases between. This CDR3 is 13 amino acids long.

The chain carries TRBV11-2 and TRBJ2-3, with TRBD1 identical over 7 bases. The CDR3 has 15 residues. With 5 bases clipped from V and 2 bases from J, the junction kept 7 bases outside the gene matches. Per germline, CDR1 SGHAT and CDR2 FQNNGV. CDR3: CASSLGTDITDTQYF. As DNA, the CDR3 is TGTGCCAGCAGCCTAGGGACAGACATCACAGATACGCAGTATTTT.

The V gene is TRBV24-1, the J gene TRBJ2-1; 11 bases fit TRBD2. The germline CDR1 and CDR2 sequences are KGHDR and SFDVKD. This CDR3 contains 17 residues. V lost 3 bases and J lost 7; bases outside the gene matches: 10. The CDR3 nucleotides read TGTGCCACCAGTGATCGGTTTTTAGCGGGGGGGCTTAATGAGCAGTTCTTC. Translation gives CATSDRFLAGGLNEQFF.

This chain connects TRBV5-4 to TRBJ2-3; D may correspond to TRBD1 or TRBD2 (6 bases each). The V and J ends lost 4 bases and 5 bases respectively, with 14 bases between them. Germline CDR1 is SGHNT and CDR2 is YYREEE (reference sequence). The CDR3 spans 14 residues. CDR3 protein: CASSPGGGQDTQYF. CDR3 DNA: TGTGCCAGCAGCCCCGGAGGGGGGCAAGATACGCAGTATTTT.

V usage is TRBV27 and J usage is TRBJ2-2, with 10 bases aligning to TRBD2. The CDR3 consists of 15 residues. Germline V gives CDR1 MNHEY, CDR2 SMNVEV (reference sequence). The ends lost 3 bases at V and 7 bases at J; junction bases unmatched: 5. CDR3 protein: CASSFSGGAYGELFF. CDR3 DNA: TGTGCCAGCAGTTTCAGCGGGGGGGCATACGGGGAGCTGTTTTTT.